The 16 T cell receptor beta chains in this list originate from one sample, sequenced in a study of shared T cell receptors in the human thymus. Sequencing used immunoSEQ multiplex PCR; TCRdb keeps in-frame clones, though not all of them. The data show fewer than 700,000 clones, approximately 90% seen once. The data were also submitted as part of a second study, on human thymus T cells.

The specimen was thymocytes. The receptors stem from a boy less than two years old with a congenital heart defect.

The chain employs TRBV15 and TRBJ1-5; 10 bases line up with TRBD1. This CDR3 contains 16 residues. Trimming at V came to 3 bases and at J to 7 bases, leaving 9 bases not matched to a gene. Germline-derived CDR1 and CDR2 are LNHNV and YYDKDF (reference sequence). Here the CDR3 reads CATSSPTGGVGQPQHF. CDR3 sequence (DNA): TGTGCCACCAGCAGCCCGACAGGGGGCGTTGGCCAGCCCCAGCATTTT.

This clone was found a few times. The rearrangement joins TRBV5-1 to TRBJ1-2; 7 bases agree with TRBD1. The CDR3 has 15 residues. The V segment lost 2 bases and the J segment 6 bases; nucleotides outside the gene matches: 10. The germline V gene encodes CDR1 SGHRS and CDR2 YFSETQ. CDR3 sequence reads: CASSFDRDGVDGYTF. The CDR3 coding sequence is TGCGCCAGCAGCTTCGACAGGGATGGGGTGGATGGCTACACCTTC.

The DNA for the CDR3 is TGTGCCAGCTCGGGAGGGGCGGCCGACACCGGGGAGCTGTTTTTT. Protein product: CASSGGAADTGELFF. This rearrangement joins TRBV18 to TRBJ2-2, with 7 bases identical to TRBD2. Germline CDR1 and CDR2: KGHSH and LQKENI. The CDR3 runs 15 residues. V was pared by 6 bases and J by 3 bases, with 7 bases of the junction left unmatched.

This clone is a singleton in its sample. This chain joins TRBV11-2 and TRBJ2-7; tentative D call: TRBD2 (6 bases). The CDR3 sequence is 15 residues long. The ends were cut back, 5 bases at V and 0 bases at J, with 14 bases in the middle. Germline V gene sequence: CDR1 SGHAT, CDR2 FQNNGV. CDR3 DNA sequence: TGTGCCAGCAGCCTCGAAGCGGGCAACTCCTACGAGCAGTACTTC. Translating it yields CASSLEAGNSYEQYF.

The chain has TRBV5-1 and TRBJ1-4, with D perhaps TRBD1 (5 bases). The CDR3 is 19 amino acids. Trimming removed 4 bases at V and 0 bases at J, with 22 bases between. Germline values: CDR1 SGHRS, CDR2 YFSETQ. The DNA of the CDR3 is TGCGCCAGCAGCCCGGGTGCCCCAGGGCCCCCCGCAACTAATGAAAAACTGTTTTTT. It yields the protein CASSPGAPGPPATNEKLFF.

This clone occurred once. The genes are TRBV11-2 and TRBJ2-2, with 8 bases identical to TRBD2. The CDR3 totals 16 residues. Germline V CDR1 and CDR2: SGHAT, FQNNGV. The trim removed 2 bases at V and 1 base at J, leaving 3 bases unmatched. The CDR3 loop is CASSLTSGRNTGELFF. The CDR3 coding sequence is TGTGCCAGCAGCTTAACCAGCGGGAGGAACACCGGGGAGCTGTTTTTT.

The CDR3 here is CASTIGFPPGRRAEAFF. DNA for the CDR3: TGTGCCAGCACCATTGGATTCCCCCCGGGGCGGAGGGCTGAAGCTTTCTTT. This chain links TRBV28 with TRBJ1-1, with a possible D match to TRBD1 (5 bases). Germline-derived CDR1 and CDR2 are MDHEN and SYDVKM. The CDR3 is 17 residues long. Trimming left V 7 bases short and J 6 bases short, with 27 bases between.

CDR3 coding DNA: TGCGCCAGCAGCCAAGAGCAGGGGGCTAACTATGGCTACACCTTC. It specifies CASSQEQGANYGYTF. V usage is TRBV4-1 and J usage is TRBJ1-2; TRBD1 agrees at 7 bases. This CDR3 is 15 amino acids long. The J segment lost 0 bases and the V segment lost 0 bases, leaving 1 base of the junction unmatched. Germline V gene data show CDR1 as MGHRA and CDR2 as YSYEKL.

This clone has a handful of counts. The V gene is TRBV6-5, the J gene TRBJ1-2, with 9 bases aligning to TRBD1. V dropped 8 bases and J dropped 2; count of bases not matched to a gene: 3. The CDR3 contains 13 residues. CDR1 and CDR2 from the germline V gene are MNHEY and SVGAGI. CDR3 residues: CASRDRGNYGYTF. The CDR3 coding sequence is TGTGCCAGCCGAGACAGGGGGAACTATGGCTACACCTTC.

This clone appeared a single time. The chain has TRBV28 and TRBJ2-7; 10 bases map to TRBD2. Germline CDR1 and CDR2: MDHEN and SYDVKM. The CDR3 contains 18 residues. V lost 2 bases to trimming and J lost 6 bases; unmatched junction nucleotides: 16. The CDR3 spells CASSLRHRKRGGPSEQYF. In DNA, the CDR3 is TGTGCCAGCAGTTTAAGGCATAGGAAGCGGGGGGGCCCCAGCGAGCAGTACTTC.

The rearrangement joins TRBV27 to TRBJ2-7; TRBD2 matches 13 bases. The CDR3 loop spans 16 amino acids. The trim removed 5 bases at V and 4 bases at J, leaving 8 bases unmatched. In germline, CDR1 is MNHEY, CDR2 SMNVEV (reference sequence). CDR3 residues: CASSPGLAGAQYEQYF. CDR3 coding DNA: TGTGCCAGCAGTCCAGGACTAGCGGGAGCTCAGTACGAGCAGTACTTC.

The chain joins TRBV4-3 to TRBJ1-3, with D possibly TRBD1 on 5 matching bases. This CDR3 spans 20 amino acids. Trimming removed 3 bases from V and 0 bases from J, with 24 bases in between. Per the germline V gene, CDR1 is LGHNA and CDR2 is YSLEER. The CDR3 protein is CASSHKSPESGAVSGNTIYF. CDR3 nucleotides: TGCGCCAGCAGCCATAAATCCCCAGAATCTGGGGCAGTCTCTGGAAACACCATATATTTT.

The chain is built from TRBV27 and TRBJ2-1; D may be TRBD2 (6 bases). Trimming pared 6 bases from V and 10 bases from J, leaving 19 bases between. The CDR3 is 14 residues long. CDR1 MNHEY and CDR2 SMNVEV come from the germline V gene (reference sequence). The CDR3 is CASRVAAHNVEQFF. The CDR3 DNA reads as TGTGCCAGCAGAGTAGCGGCCCACAATGTAGAGCAGTTCTTC.

V usage is TRBV7-9 and J usage is TRBJ2-7; D gene unclear. V gave up 2 bases and J gave up 4 bases, with 12 bases separating them. This CDR3 region has 14 residues. CDR1 and CDR2 (germline): SEHNR, FQNEAQ (reference sequence). The CDR3 here is CASSLKASLYEQYF. For the CDR3, the DNA is TGTGCCAGCAGCTTAAAAGCTAGTCTTTACGAGCAGTACTTC.

The rearrangement links TRBV30 to TRBJ2-3; possibly TRBD2 for D (9 bases). CDR3 length: 20 amino acids. V was shortened by 0 bases and J by 4 bases, with 29 bases between the two germline ends. Germline loops: CDR1 GTSNPN, CDR2 SVGIG (reference sequence). The CDR3 region has the DNA TGTGCCTGGAGTGTCGGGTGGCAGGGGGCTCAGCGGGAGGCCGCAGATACGCAGTATTTT. It translates to CAWSVGWQGAQREAADTQYF.

This chain uses TRBV4-2 with TRBJ2-1; TRBD2 matches 8 bases. In germline, CDR1 is LGHNA, CDR2 YNFKEQ. This CDR3 is 16 amino acids long. The J segment lost 10 bases and the V segment lost 4 bases, leaving 15 bases of the junction unmatched. The CDR3 DNA follows: TGTGCCAGCAGCCGCTTACTAGCGGCCTCTTGGTTAGAGCAGTTCTTC. Protein product: CASSRLLAASWLEQFF.